One and the same sample provided the 22 T cell receptor beta chains below, sequenced in a study of siplizumab effects on memory and regulatory T cells. Data came from immunoSEQ multiplex PCR; TCRdb stores just in-frame clones and leaves some out. The sample shows some 97,000 clones, 91% of them seen only once. The sequenced sample was CD4+ T cells sorted from blood. The receptor set was obtained from a human donor in good health. Some clones in this sample may be carry-over from other donors' samples.

Written as DNA, the CDR3 is TGTGCCAGCAGCCCCACTACGGGGGCCTACAATGAGCAGTTCTTC. This sequence encodes CASSPTTGAYNEQFF. The V gene is TRBV11-3, the J gene TRBJ2-1; the D gene is possibly TRBD2 (6 bases). The CDR3 loop spans 15 amino acids. V was trimmed by 5 bases and J by 2 bases, leaving 13 bases between them. Germline V CDR1 and CDR2: SGHNT, YENEEA.

This sequence joins TRBV18 and TRBJ1-1, with D hard to call. The germline V gene has CDR1 KGHSH and CDR2 LQKENI. The V and J ends lost 4 bases and 1 base respectively, with 13 bases between them. This CDR3 contains 15 residues. CDR3 in DNA: TGTGCCAGCTCACTTAAGGCGGCACAGAACACTGAAGCTTTCTTT. This codes for CASSLKAAQNTEAFF.

The chain employs TRBV7-9 and TRBJ1-3; D ambiguous. CDR1 SEHNR and CDR2 FQNEAQ come from the germline V gene (reference sequence). This CDR3 contains 16 residues. The germline V and J ends were trimmed by 3 bases and 0 bases, with 12 bases remaining between them. This CDR3 reads CASSFTGRSSGNTIYF. The CDR3 DNA is TGTGCCAGCAGCTTTACCGGACGGAGCTCTGGAAACACCATATATTTT.

V is TRBV2 and J is TRBJ1-2; unclear D gene. The CDR3 runs to 12 residues. CDR1 and CDR2 from the germline V gene are SNHLY and FYNNEI. V dropped 4 bases and J dropped 6 bases, with 9 bases sitting between them. The CDR3 coding sequence is TGTGCCAGCAGTGCGTCCAGGCATGGCTACACCTTC. Translated: CASSASRHGYTF.

This chain uses TRBV2 with TRBJ2-1; D is perhaps TRBD2 (7 bases). With 8 bases removed from V and 0 bases from J, the gap between germline ends came to 23 bases. Germline V CDR1 and CDR2: SNHLY, FYNNEI. CDR3 size: 18 residues. CDR3 in amino acids: CASVLPWGAGVSYNEQFF. The CDR3 region has the DNA TGTGCCAGCGTACTCCCATGGGGGGCGGGAGTCTCCTACAATGAGCAGTTCTTC.

The chain couples TRBV5-5 to TRBJ2-1; TRBD2 is a possible D gene (6 bases). The germline V gene encodes CDR1 SGHKS and CDR2 YYEKEE (reference sequence). V gave up 2 bases and J gave up 8 bases, with 17 bases separating them. The CDR3 is 15 amino acids. CDR3 sequence: CASSLAGPLGDEQFF. The CDR3 DNA follows: TGTGCCAGCAGCTTAGCGGGCCCCCTAGGCGATGAGCAGTTCTTC. The variable domain in full, with the rest retrieved from reference TRBV5-5 and TRBJ2-1, is DAGVTQSPTHLIKTRGQQVTLRCSPISGHKSVSWYQQVLGQGPQFIFQYYEKEERGRGNFPDRFSARQFPNYSSELNVNALLLGDSALYLCASSLAGPLGDEQFFGPGTRLTVL.

V is TRBV19 and J is TRBJ2-7; D possibly corresponds to TRBD2 (5 bases). Germline V gene lookup returns CDR1 LNHDA and CDR2 SQIVND (reference sequence). With 8 bases removed from V and 2 bases from J, the gap between germline ends came to 19 bases. The CDR3 is 15 amino acids. CDR3 nucleotide sequence: TGTGCCAGTGGCTCAACGGGAATTTCACCCTACGAGCAGTACTTC. Encoded protein: CASGSTGISPYEQYF.

The chain is built from TRBV28 and TRBJ2-7; D is unclear. CDR1 and CDR2 (germline): MDHEN, SYDVKM. Deletions cut 4 bases from V and 2 bases from J, with 15 bases between. CDR3 length: 15 residues. CDR3 sequence reads: CASSYSGFQAYEQYF. CDR3 coding DNA: TGTGCCAGCAGTTATTCCGGGTTCCAAGCCTACGAGCAGTACTTC.

J is TRBJ2-7 and V is TRBV10-3; a possible D gene is TRBD2 (6 bases). The V end lost 10 bases, the J end lost 3 bases, and 16 bases lay between the germline ends. This CDR3 region has 13 residues. CDR1 is ENHRY and CDR2 is SYGVKD in the germline V gene. The CDR3 here is CATTGTSLYEQYF. The CDR3 DNA follows: TGTGCCACCACCGGGACTTCACTCTACGAGCAGTACTTC.

This clone turned up a few times. This chain links TRBV9 with TRBJ1-1; D call uncertain. Germline V gene data show CDR1 as SGDLS and CDR2 as YYNGEE. V was shortened by 0 bases and J by 1 base, with 4 bases between the two germline ends. The CDR3 is 13 residues long. The DNA for the CDR3 is TGTGCCAGCAGCGTAGACAGGAACACTGAAGCTTTCTTT. Its protein product is CASSVDRNTEAFF.

V and J are TRBV18 and TRBJ1-5; TRBD1 aligns across 10 bases. This CDR3 has 17 residues. V was clipped by 2 bases and J by 5 bases; unmatched bases: 9. Germline CDR1 reads KGHSH; CDR2 reads LQKENI. DNA of the CDR3: TGTGCCAGCTCACCATTACCGGGACAGGGGTTGCATCAGCCCCAGCATTTT. As protein: CASSPLPGQGLHQPQHF.

This sequence joins TRBV18 and TRBJ2-3; D uncertain. The V end was cut by 6 bases, the J end by 1 base, with 8 bases between. Germline loops: CDR1 KGHSH, CDR2 LQKENI. There are 13 residues in the CDR3. In DNA, the CDR3 is TGTGCCAGCTCCCTGAGAGGCACAGATACGCAGTATTTT. Encoded protein: CASSLRGTDTQYF.

The V and J genes are TRBV6-6 and TRBJ1-5; D call uncertain. The CDR3 contains 16 residues. Per germline, CDR1 MNHNY and CDR2 SVGAGI (reference sequence). V gave up 2 bases and J gave up 0 bases, with 11 bases separating them. As DNA, the CDR3 is TGTGCCAGCAGTTACGGTGCAGATAATAGCAATCAGCCCCAGCATTTT. It specifies CASSYGADNSNQPQHF.

This chain uses TRBV2 with TRBJ2-7, with 7 bases that match TRBD1. In germline, CDR1 is SNHLY, CDR2 FYNNEI. Trimming removed 8 bases from V and 0 bases from J; junction bases left unmatched: 10. The CDR3 has 15 residues. In nucleotides, the CDR3 is TGTGCCAGCGGGGCTGGGGCAGGGGGCTCCTACGAGCAGTACTTC. Protein sequence: CASGAGAGGSYEQYF.

The chain combines TRBV5-1 with TRBJ2-1; 10 bases line up with TRBD1. Germline V lookup: CDR1 SGHRS, CDR2 YFSETQ. With V trimmed by 4 bases and J by 5 bases, 3 bases remained unmatched. The CDR3 contains 14 residues. The CDR3 region has the DNA TGCGCCAGCAGCAGGACAGGGGGAAACAATGAGCAGTTCTTC. It specifies CASSRTGGNNEQFF.

V and J are TRBV30 and TRBJ2-5, with no clear D. The germline V and J ends were trimmed by 4 bases and 9 bases, with 15 bases remaining between them. The germline V gene has CDR1 GTSNPN and CDR2 SVGIG (reference sequence). The CDR3 is 12 residues long. CDR3 sequence: CAWTQNGRSQYF. Written as DNA, the CDR3 is TGTGCCTGGACCCAAAACGGGCGATCCCAGTACTTC.

The chain combines TRBV7-6 with TRBJ1-1; weak D call: TRBD1 (5 bases). Germline V CDR1 and CDR2: SGHVS, FNYEAQ. The CDR3 runs 14 residues. V gave up 5 bases and J gave up 2 bases, with 12 bases separating them. The CDR3 loop reads CASSPVRGNTEAFF. The CDR3 coding sequence is TGTGCCAGCAGCCCCGTGAGGGGTAACACTGAAGCTTTCTTT.

The chain couples TRBV2 to TRBJ2-3, with D possibly being TRBD2 (6 bases). This CDR3 has 14 residues. Germline V CDR1 and CDR2: SNHLY, FYNNEI. Trimming stripped 7 bases from V and 5 bases from J, with 16 bases between. The CDR3 DNA follows: TGTGCCAGCACCAGTGGACTACTCCAAGATACGCAGTATTTT. It translates to CASTSGLLQDTQYF.

Written as DNA, the CDR3 is TGCGCCAGCAGCCAAGAATGGGGGATTAGCCCAAAGCTAGCCAAAAACATTCAGTACTTC. Encoded protein: CASSQEWGISPKLAKNIQYF. This chain joins TRBV4-1 and TRBJ2-4; D might be TRBD1 or TRBD2, each matching 5 bases. There are 20 residues in the CDR3. V lost 0 bases and J lost 0, with 21 bases in between. The germline CDR1 and CDR2 sequences are MGHRA and YSYEKL.

This chain links TRBV11-2 with TRBJ2-1; D not resolved. V was pared by 1 base and J by 4 bases, with 8 bases between. CDR1 SGHAT and CDR2 FQNNGV come from the germline V gene. This CDR3 has 14 amino acids. Written as DNA, the CDR3 is TGTGCCAGCAGCTTAGCTGGGCGGTACAATGAGCAGTTCTTC. Translated: CASSLAGRYNEQFF.

The V call is TRBV23-1, the J call TRBJ1-1; possible D gene TRBD1, 5 bases. TRBV23-1 is filed as an ORF, its function uncertain. The CDR3 spans 12 residues. Trimming took off 4 bases at V and 7 bases at J, with 10 bases between the two ends. CDR3: CASSPRQNEAFF. CDR3 nucleotide sequence: TGCGCCAGCAGTCCTCGACAGAATGAAGCTTTCTTT.

The CDR3 loop reads CASSRGNTDTQYF. The CDR3 DNA is TGTGCCAGCAGCCGAGGGAATACAGATACGCAGTATTTT. This sequence joins TRBV7-9 and TRBJ2-3; the D gene is possibly TRBD2 (5 bases). With 5 bases removed from V and 3 bases from J, the gap between germline ends came to 9 bases. The CDR3 has 13 amino acids. Germline V lookup: CDR1 SEHNR, CDR2 FQNEAQ (reference sequence). Combining the CDR3 with reference TRBV7-9 and TRBJ2-3 gives the whole variable domain DTGVSQNPRHKITKRGQNVTFRCDPISEHNRLYWYRQTLGQGPEFLTYFQNEAQLEKSRLLSDRFSAERPKGSFSTLEIQRTEQGDSAMYLCASSRGNTDTQYFGPGTRLTVL.